These T cell receptor beta chains were read from a single sample in a study of PD-L1 blockade in urothelial cancer. Sequencing used immunoSEQ multiplex PCR; TCRdb keeps in-frame clones, though not all of them. The table includes 50,000 or so clones, around 85% detected once. The sequencing used PBMCs, collected around atezolizumab (anti-PD-L1) treatment. These receptors were taken from a man aged 60 to 75 with urothelial cancer. The CDR3 runs from the conserved cysteine through the conserved F or W. Fields, in order: D gene, J gene, V gene, CDR3 protein. D genes are given only for firm matches.

d_call: TRBD2
j_call: TRBJ2-7
v_call: TRBV28
cdr3_aa: CASLRGGDYEQYF

d_call: TRBD1
j_call: TRBJ1-2
v_call: TRBV2
cdr3_aa: CASRALPGQGVGNYGYTF

d_call: TRBD1
j_call: TRBJ1-4
v_call: TRBV6-1
cdr3_aa: CASVNRGQEKLFF

d_call: TRBD2
j_call: TRBJ2-5
v_call: TRBV6-6
cdr3_aa: CASSYPSGDPRETQYF

d_call: .
j_call: TRBJ1-1
v_call: TRBV5-4
cdr3_aa: CASSLGQGLSSTEAFF

d_call: .
j_call: TRBJ2-5
v_call: TRBV5-1
cdr3_aa: CASSLVAGETQYF

d_call: .
j_call: TRBJ2-3
v_call: TRBV4-1
cdr3_aa: CASSQAGGASTDTQYF

d_call: TRBD1
j_call: TRBJ2-3
v_call: TRBV19
cdr3_aa: CASRPLTGTGRVDTQYF

d_call: .
j_call: TRBJ1-1
v_call: TRBV6-4
cdr3_aa: CASKEEGGVTEAFF

d_call: .
j_call: TRBJ2-5
v_call: TRBV11-3
cdr3_aa: CASSLVAASPAQYF

d_call: TRBD1
j_call: TRBJ1-5
v_call: TRBV28
cdr3_aa: CASSLLGQGGDQPQHF

d_call: .
j_call: TRBJ1-1
v_call: TRBV6-1
cdr3_aa: CASNFGMNTEAFF

d_call: TRBD1
j_call: TRBJ1-1
v_call: TRBV6-1
cdr3_aa: CASSEGRGYTEAFF

d_call: TRBD2
j_call: TRBJ2-1
v_call: TRBV30
cdr3_aa: CAWGTTRAYNEQFF

d_call: .
j_call: TRBJ1-6
v_call: TRBV18
cdr3_aa: CASSPRTSMGSGSPLHF

d_call: TRBD1
j_call: TRBJ2-7
v_call: TRBV7-2
cdr3_aa: CASSYDRDYEQYF

d_call: TRBD1
j_call: TRBJ2-7
v_call: TRBV7-8
cdr3_aa: CASSDRESYEQYF

d_call: .
j_call: TRBJ1-2
v_call: TRBV10-2
cdr3_aa: CASSEGDPTATNYGYTF

d_call: TRBD1
j_call: TRBJ2-1
v_call: TRBV19
cdr3_aa: CASSIGGTGYNEQFF

d_call: .
j_call: TRBJ1-1
v_call: TRBV4-3
cdr3_aa: CASSQPDRFSEAFF

d_call: .
j_call: TRBJ1-2
v_call: TRBV18
cdr3_aa: CASSPPVPGQSWGYTF

d_call: .
j_call: TRBJ1-1
v_call: TRBV19
cdr3_aa: CASSIPEGTEAFF

d_call: .
j_call: TRBJ2-3
v_call: TRBV29-1
cdr3_aa: CSVSGTDTQYF

d_call: .
j_call: TRBJ1-3
v_call: TRBV10-3
cdr3_aa: CAISESGGGNTIYF

d_call: .
j_call: TRBJ1-6
v_call: TRBV9
cdr3_aa: CASSVDLRTPLHF

d_call: .
j_call: TRBJ2-2
v_call: TRBV7-3
cdr3_aa: CASSFQGAGELFF

d_call: TRBD1
j_call: TRBJ1-2
v_call: TRBV28
cdr3_aa: CASSSGQGTKGYTF

d_call: .
j_call: TRBJ2-7
v_call: TRBV28
cdr3_aa: CASSLIGRSNYEQYF

d_call: .
j_call: TRBJ2-7
v_call: TRBV28
cdr3_aa: CASSLGAYEQYF